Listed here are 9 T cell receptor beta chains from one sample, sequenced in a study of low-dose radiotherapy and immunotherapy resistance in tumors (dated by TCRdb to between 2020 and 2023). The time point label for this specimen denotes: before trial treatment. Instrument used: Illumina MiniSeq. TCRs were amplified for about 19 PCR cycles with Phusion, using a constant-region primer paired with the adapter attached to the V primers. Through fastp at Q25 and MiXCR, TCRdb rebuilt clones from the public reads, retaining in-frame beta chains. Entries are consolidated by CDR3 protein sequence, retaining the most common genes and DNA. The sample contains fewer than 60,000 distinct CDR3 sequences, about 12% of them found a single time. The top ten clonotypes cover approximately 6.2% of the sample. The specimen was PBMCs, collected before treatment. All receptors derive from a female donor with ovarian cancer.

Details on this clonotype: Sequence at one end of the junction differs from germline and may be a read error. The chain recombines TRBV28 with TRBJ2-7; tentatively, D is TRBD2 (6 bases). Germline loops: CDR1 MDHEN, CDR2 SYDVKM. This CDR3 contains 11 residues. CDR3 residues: CANSVASVEYF. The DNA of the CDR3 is TGTGCCAACAGTGTGGCTAGCGTAGAGTACTTC.

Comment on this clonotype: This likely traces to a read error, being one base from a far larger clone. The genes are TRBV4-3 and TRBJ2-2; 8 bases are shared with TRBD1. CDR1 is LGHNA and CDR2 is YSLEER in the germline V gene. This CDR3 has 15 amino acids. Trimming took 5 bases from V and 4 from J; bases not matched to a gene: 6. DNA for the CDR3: TGCGCCAGCAGCTCGAGACAGGGGAGCACCGGGGAGCTGTTTTTT. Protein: CASSSRQGSTGELFF.

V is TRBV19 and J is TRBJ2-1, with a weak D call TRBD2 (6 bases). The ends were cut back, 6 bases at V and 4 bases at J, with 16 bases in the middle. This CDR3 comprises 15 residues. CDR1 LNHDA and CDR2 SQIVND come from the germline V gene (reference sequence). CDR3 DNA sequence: TGTGCCAGTAGCTACCGGGACTCAGATTACAATGAGCAGTTCTTC. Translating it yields CASSYRDSDYNEQFF.

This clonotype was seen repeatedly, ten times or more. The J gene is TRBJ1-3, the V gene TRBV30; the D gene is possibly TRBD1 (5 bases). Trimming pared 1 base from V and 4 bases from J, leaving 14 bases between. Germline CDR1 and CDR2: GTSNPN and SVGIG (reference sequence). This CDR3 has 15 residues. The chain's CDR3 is CAWSALGTGGNTIYF. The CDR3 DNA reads TGTGCCTGGAGTGCTCTCGGGACGGGAGGAAACACCATATATTTT.

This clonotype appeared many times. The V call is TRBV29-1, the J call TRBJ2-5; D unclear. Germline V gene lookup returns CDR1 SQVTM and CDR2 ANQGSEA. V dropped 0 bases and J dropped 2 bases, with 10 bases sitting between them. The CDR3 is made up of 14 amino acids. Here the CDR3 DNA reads TGCAGCGTTGAAGATCCGGCCGATCAAGAGACCCAGTACTTC. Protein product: CSVEDPADQETQYF. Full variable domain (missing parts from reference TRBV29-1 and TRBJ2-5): SAVISQKPSRDICQRGTSLTIQCQVDSQVTMMFWYRQQPGQSLTLIATANQGSEATYESGFVIDKFPISRPNLTFSTLTVSNMSPEDSSIYLCSVEDPADQETQYFGPGTRLLVL.

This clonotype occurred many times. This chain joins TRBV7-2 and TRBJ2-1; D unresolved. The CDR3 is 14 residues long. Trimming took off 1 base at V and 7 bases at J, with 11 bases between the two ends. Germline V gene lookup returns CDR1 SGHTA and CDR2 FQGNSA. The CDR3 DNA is TGTGCCAGCAGCTTAGAGATGCTATGGAATGAGCAGTTCTTC. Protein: CASSLEMLWNEQFF.

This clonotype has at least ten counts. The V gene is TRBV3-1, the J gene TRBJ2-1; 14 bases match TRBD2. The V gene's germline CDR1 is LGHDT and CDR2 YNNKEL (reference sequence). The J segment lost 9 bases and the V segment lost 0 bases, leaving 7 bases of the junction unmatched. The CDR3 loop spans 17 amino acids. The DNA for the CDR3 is TGTGCCAGCAGCCAAGACTCCGGGACTAGCGGGAGTGGTGAGCAGTTCTTC. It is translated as CASSQDSGTSGSGEQFF.

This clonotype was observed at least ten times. The CDR3 bases are TGTGCCAGCTCGCCCTCTGGGGCCAACGTCCTGACTTTC. It encodes CASSPSGANVLTF. This chain joins TRBV18 and TRBJ2-6; no firm D call. Germline V CDR1 and CDR2: KGHSH, LQKENI. The length of the CDR3 is 13 residues. The V and J ends lost 6 bases and 0 bases respectively, with 3 bases between them.

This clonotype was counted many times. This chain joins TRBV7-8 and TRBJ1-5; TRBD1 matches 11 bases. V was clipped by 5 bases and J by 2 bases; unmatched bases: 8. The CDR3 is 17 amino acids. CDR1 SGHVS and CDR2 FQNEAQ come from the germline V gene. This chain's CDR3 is CASSAWTGGAGNQPQHF. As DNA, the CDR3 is TGTGCCAGCAGCGCCTGGACAGGGGGCGCGGGCAATCAGCCCCAGCATTTT.